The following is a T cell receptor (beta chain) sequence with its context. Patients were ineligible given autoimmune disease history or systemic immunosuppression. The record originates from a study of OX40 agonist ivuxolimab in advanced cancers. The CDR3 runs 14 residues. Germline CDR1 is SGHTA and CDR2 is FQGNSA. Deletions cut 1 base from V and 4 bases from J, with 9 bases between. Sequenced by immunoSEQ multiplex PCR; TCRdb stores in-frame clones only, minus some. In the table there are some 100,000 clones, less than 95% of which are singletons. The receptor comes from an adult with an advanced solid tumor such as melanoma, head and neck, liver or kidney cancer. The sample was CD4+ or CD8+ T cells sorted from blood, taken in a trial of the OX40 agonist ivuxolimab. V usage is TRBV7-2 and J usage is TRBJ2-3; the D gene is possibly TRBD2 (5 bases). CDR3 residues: CASSLGGPADTQYF. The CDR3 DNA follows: TGTGCCAGCAGCTTAGGCGGGCCGGCAGATACGCAGTATTTT.